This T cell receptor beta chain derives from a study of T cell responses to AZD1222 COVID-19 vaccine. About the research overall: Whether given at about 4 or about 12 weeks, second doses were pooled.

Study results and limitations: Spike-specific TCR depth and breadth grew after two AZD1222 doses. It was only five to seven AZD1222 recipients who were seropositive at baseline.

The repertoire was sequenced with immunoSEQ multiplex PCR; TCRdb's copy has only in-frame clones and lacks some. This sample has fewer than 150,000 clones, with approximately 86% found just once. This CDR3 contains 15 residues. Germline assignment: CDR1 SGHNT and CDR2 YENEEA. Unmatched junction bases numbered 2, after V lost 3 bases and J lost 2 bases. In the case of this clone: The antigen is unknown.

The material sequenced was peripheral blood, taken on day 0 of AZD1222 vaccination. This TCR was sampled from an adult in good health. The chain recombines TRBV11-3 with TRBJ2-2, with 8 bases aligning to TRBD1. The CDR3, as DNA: TGTGCCAGCAGCTTCGGACAGGGCAACACCGGGGAGCTGTTTTTT. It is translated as CASSFGQGNTGELFF.